This TCR beta chain was sequenced during a study of T-cell reconstitution after alpha-beta-depleted transplantation in children. Trimming took 4 bases from V and 1 from J, leaving 9 bases between them. The germline gives CDR1 MNHNS, CDR2 SASEGT. The CDR3 length is 14 residues. This clonotype was found a few times. Its antigen is not identified. Study-wide results and limits: Some patients' high day-60 TCRbeta diversity was attributed to recipient cells surviving conditioning. Expanded graft clones, several hundred of them, were reportedly the source of alpha-beta T cells about two months after transplant. At the one-year point after transplant, T-cell counts and TCRbeta diversity were found to come mostly from T cells that had been newly produced.

Unique molecular identifiers were incorporated into the prepared TCRbeta library. TCRdb ran MiXCR on the PCR reads and lists one entry per CDR3 protein. This sample carries a few hundred thousand distinct CDR3 sequences, 20% to 30% of them seen once, and the ten largest clones take around 4.8%. J is TRBJ2-3 and V is TRBV6-1; unclear D gene. Sequencing used PBMCs, mostly from graft donor cells, obtained 360 days after TCRalphabeta/CD19-depleted stem cell transplant. The source is a female patient younger than 10 who had a stem cell transplant for congenital amegakaryocytic thrombocytopenia, so the T cells may come from the graft donor. CDR3 sequence reads: CASSGQIGTDTQYF. The CDR3, as DNA: TGTGCCAGCAGTGGCCAAATTGGCACAGATACGCAGTATTTT.